This T cell receptor (beta chain) was retrieved from a study of CD8 T cells in Susac syndrome. TEMRA cells were FACS-enriched, while CD8+ and CD4+ T cells were negatively isolated. Germline-derived CDR1 and CDR2 are MRHNA and SNTAGT. V was pared by 6 bases and J by 3 bases, with 11 bases between. The CDR3 has 13 amino acids. RNA in amounts of roughly 0.5 to 1 ug was reverse transcribed with random hexamers. With immunoSEQ multiplex PCR, TCR beta CDR3 was amplified across 54 Vbeta and 13 Jbeta. TCRdb reanalysed the immunoSEQ multiplex PCR reads using MiXCR and keeps one entry per CDR3 protein. The repertoire holds roughly 200,000 distinct CDR3 sequences, with around 95% as singletons.

The sequenced sample was CD4+ T cells from PBMCs. The chain joins TRBV6-4 to TRBJ1-1; D uncertain. The TCR comes from a human donor with multiple sclerosis. CDR3 nucleotide sequence: TGTGCCAGCAGGCACACTCCTGACACTGAAGCTTTCTTT. This codes for CASRHTPDTEAFF.